This entry describes one T cell receptor (beta chain). Its antigen is not known. This sample is drawn from a study of T cell responses to AZD1222 COVID-19 vaccine. Trimming took 1 base from V and 0 from J, leaving 4 bases between them. Germline V gene sequence: CDR1 MNHNS, CDR2 SASEGT. This CDR3 is 15 amino acids long. Study-wide points: Sampling captured repertoires only after the peak T cell response. The donors showed a predominance of white British ancestry and of females, with possible underestimation of clonal diversity. Only 5 to 7 AZD1222 recipients tested seropositive at baseline. The study found vaccine-associated CD4 TCRs spanning spike, dominant at 160-218 and 743-854.

Libraries were prepared by immunoSEQ multiplex PCR; TCRdb keeps only in-frame clonotypes and omits some of them. This table has over 45,000 clones, roughly 88% appearing once. This clonotype was sampled from an adult in good health. This material consisted of peripheral blood, taken on day 0 of AZD1222 vaccination. The J gene is TRBJ1-6, the V gene TRBV6-1, with no clear D. CDR3 sequence reads: CASSEVGSYNSPLHF. In DNA, the CDR3 is TGTGCCAGCAGTGAAGTGGGCTCCTATAATTCACCCCTCCACTTT.